This TCR beta chain was obtained from a study of blood T cells in healthy people across ages. This CDR3 is built from 13 residues. V was shortened by 2 bases and J by 7 bases, with 12 bases between the two germline ends. Germline V gene lookup returns CDR1 SGHRS and CDR2 YFSETQ. There were healthy Caucasian individuals from Russia, aged about 6 to 100, serving as donors. A second PCR, run for about 6 to 11 cycles, used a sample-barcoded 5' primer plus a J-beta primer mix. A template-switch adaptor with 12 random nucleotides tagged each cDNA molecule. Each CDR3 protein is one row after TCRdb ran MiXCR on the 5' RACE reads. The repertoire has 800,000 or so distinct CDR3 sequences, 20% to 25% of them found once; the top ten carry under 4%. These same records also appear under a second study, on T cells of mothers and their children. Per that paper: When the second PCR was run, its M1S primer added sample barcodes and 2-4 random nucleotides. When mothers and children were related, their normalized repertoire overlap, which was always slightly higher, did not differ significantly from that of unrelated pairs.

Sequenced material: blood. This clonotype was obtained from a boy younger than 18 in good health. The chain carries TRBV5-1 and TRBJ1-1; possible D gene TRBD1, 5 bases. CDR3 DNA: TGCGCCAGCAGCTTTCTGACGGGGCTTGAAGCTTTCTTT. This sequence encodes CASSFLTGLEAFF.